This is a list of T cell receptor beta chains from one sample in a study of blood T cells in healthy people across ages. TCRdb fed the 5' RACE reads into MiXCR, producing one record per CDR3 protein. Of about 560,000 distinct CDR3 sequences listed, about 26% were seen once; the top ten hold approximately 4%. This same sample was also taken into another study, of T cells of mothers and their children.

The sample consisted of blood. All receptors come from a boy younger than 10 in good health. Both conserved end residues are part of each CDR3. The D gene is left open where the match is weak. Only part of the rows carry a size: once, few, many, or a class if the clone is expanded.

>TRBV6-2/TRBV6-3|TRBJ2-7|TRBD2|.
CASKGLGPYEQYF
TGTGCCAGCAAAGGACTAGGACCTTACGAGCAGTACTTC
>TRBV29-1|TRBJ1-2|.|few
CSALRSDGYTF
TGCAGCGCCCTAAGGAGTGATGGCTACACCTTC
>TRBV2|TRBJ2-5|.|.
CASSEALGSRETQYF
TGTGCCAGCAGTGAAGCGCTGGGCAGTAGAGAGACCCAGTACTTC
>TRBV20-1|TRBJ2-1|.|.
CSARGVLSEQFF
TGCAGTGCTAGAGGTGTCCTCTCTGAGCAGTTCTTC
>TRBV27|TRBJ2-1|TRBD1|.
CASRKTGGGEQFF
TGTGCCAGCAGGAAGACAGGGGGCGGTGAGCAGTTCTTC
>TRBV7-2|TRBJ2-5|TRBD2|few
CASSLTSGPQETQYF
TGTGCCAGCAGCTTAACTAGCGGCCCCCAAGAGACCCAGTACTTC
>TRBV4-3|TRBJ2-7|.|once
CASSQDNTGTFSSEQYF
TGCGCCAGCAGCCAAGATAACACAGGGACTTTTTCGTCCGAGCAGTACTTC
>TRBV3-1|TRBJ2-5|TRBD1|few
CASSQDLTGETQYF
TGTGCCAGCAGCCAAGATCTGACAGGGGAGACCCAGTACTTC
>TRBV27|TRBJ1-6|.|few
CASSLYSYSPLHF
TGTGCCAGCAGTTTATACAGCTATTCACCCCTCCACTTT
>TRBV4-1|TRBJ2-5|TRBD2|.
CASSQERGGERGETQYF
TGCGCCAGCAGCCAAGAACGGGGAGGGGAACGGGGAGAGACCCAGTACTTC
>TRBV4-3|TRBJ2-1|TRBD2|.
CASSQGPSGPSSYNEQFF
TGCGCCAGCAGCCAGGGCCCTAGCGGGCCAAGCTCCTACAATGAGCAGTTCTTC
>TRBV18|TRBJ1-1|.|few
CATSALHTEAFF
TGTGCCACTTCCGCCCTCCACACTGAAGCTTTCTTT
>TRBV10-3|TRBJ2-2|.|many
CAISEGLLLNTGELFF
TGTGCCATCAGTGAGGGACTTTTACTAAACACCGGGGAGCTGTTTTTT
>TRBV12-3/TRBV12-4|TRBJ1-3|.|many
CASSPTVVSGNTIYF
TGTGCCAGCAGTCCCACGGTAGTCTCTGGAAACACCATATATTTT
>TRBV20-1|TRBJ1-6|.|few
CSARDHGVGSPLHF
TGCAGTGCTAGAGATCATGGGGTCGGTTCACCCCTCCACTTT
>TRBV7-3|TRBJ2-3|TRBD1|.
CASSLGAGTGGTDTQYF
TGTGCCAGCAGCTTAGGTGCTGGGACAGGGGGCACAGATACGCAGTATTTT
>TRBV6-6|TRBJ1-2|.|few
CAGTPTGHYGYTF
TGTGCCGGCACCCCTACAGGGCACTATGGCTACACCTTC
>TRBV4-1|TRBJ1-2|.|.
CASSQDRTDDGYTF
TGCGCCAGCAGCCAAGATCGGACGGACGATGGCTACACCTTC
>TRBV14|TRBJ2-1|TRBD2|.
CASSQMGTRKSDEQFF
TGTGCCAGCAGCCAAATGGGGACTAGAAAGTCCGATGAGCAGTTCTTC
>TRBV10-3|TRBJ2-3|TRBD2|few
CAISGSGRGDTQYF
TGTGCCATCAGTGGTAGCGGGAGAGGAGATACGCAGTATTTT
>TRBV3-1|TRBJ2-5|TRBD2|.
CASSPGLARVGTQYF
TGTGCCAGCAGCCCGGGACTAGCGAGGGTGGGGACCCAGTACTTC
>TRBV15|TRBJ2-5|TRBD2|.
CATSGILGAGGETQYF
TGTGCCACCAGCGGAATACTAGGAGCGGGGGGCGAGACCCAGTACTTC
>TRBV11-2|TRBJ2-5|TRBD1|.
CASSSNGAGTGVVQETQYF
TGTGCCAGCAGCTCGAACGGGGCCGGGACAGGGGTTGTTCAAGAGACCCAGTACTTC
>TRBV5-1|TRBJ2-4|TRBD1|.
CASSSLYDREKNIQYF
TGCGCCAGCAGCTCCCTTTATGACAGGGAAAAAAACATTCAGTACTTC
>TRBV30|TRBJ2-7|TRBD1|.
CAWSAGWDSSYEQYF
TGTGCCTGGAGTGCGGGGTGGGACAGTAGTTACGAGCAGTACTTC
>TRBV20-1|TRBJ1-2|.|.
CSARDIGVNYGYTF
TGCAGTGCTAGAGATATTGGGGTCAACTATGGCTACACCTTC
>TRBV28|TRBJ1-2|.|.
CASSLEWGRGESFGYTF
TGTGCCAGCAGTCTCGAATGGGGAAGGGGGGAGTCCTTTGGCTACACCTTC
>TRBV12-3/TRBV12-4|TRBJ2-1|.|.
CASSLAPMGLYNEQFF
TGTGCCAGCAGTTTAGCCCCGATGGGGCTCTACAATGAGCAGTTCTTC
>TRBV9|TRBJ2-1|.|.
CASSVRDGGQAWVNEQFF
TGTGCCAGCAGCGTAAGAGATGGCGGCCAGGCCTGGGTCAATGAGCAGTTCTTC
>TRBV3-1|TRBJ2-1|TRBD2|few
CASSQDLGRGGRNEQFF
TGTGCCAGCAGCCAAGATCTAGGACGGGGGGGACGCAATGAGCAGTTCTTC
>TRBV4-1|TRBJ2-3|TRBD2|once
CASSQAPIVSGTDTQYF
TGCGCCAGCAGCCAAGCCCCCATAGTTAGCGGGACAGATACGCAGTATTTT
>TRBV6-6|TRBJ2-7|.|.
CASSYSRVYEQYF
TGTGCCAGCAGTTACTCCAGGGTCTACGAGCAGTACTTC
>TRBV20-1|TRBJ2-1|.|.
CSALSGLPRNEQFF
TGCAGTGCGCTATCCGGACTACCGCGGAATGAGCAGTTCTTC
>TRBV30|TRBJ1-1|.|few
CAWRKGLTEAFF
TGTGCCTGGAGAAAAGGGCTCACTGAAGCTTTCTTT
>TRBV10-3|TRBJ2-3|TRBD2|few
CAISESASGGYSADTQYF
TGTGCCATCAGTGAGTCGGCCAGCGGGGGCTACTCAGCTGATACGCAGTATTTT
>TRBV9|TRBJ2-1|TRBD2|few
CASSVALAGGEQFF
TGTGCCAGCAGCGTAGCTCTAGCGGGGGGTGAGCAGTTCTTC
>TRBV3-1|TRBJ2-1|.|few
CASSRAGRAVRNEQFF
TGTGCCAGCAGCCGGGCGGGAAGGGCGGTTAGGAATGAGCAGTTCTTC
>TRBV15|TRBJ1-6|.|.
CATSRDGQGSPLHF
TGTGCCACCAGCAGAGATGGCCAGGGTTCACCCCTCCACTTT